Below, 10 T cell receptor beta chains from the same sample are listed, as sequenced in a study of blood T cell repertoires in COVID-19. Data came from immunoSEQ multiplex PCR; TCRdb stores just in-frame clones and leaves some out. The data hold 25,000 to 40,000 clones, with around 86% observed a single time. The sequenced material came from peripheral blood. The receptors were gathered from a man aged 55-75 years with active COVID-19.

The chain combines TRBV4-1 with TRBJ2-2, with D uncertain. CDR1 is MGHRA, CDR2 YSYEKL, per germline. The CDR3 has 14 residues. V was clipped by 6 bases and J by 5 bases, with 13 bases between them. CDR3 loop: CASRRLEETGELFF. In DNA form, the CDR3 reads TGCGCCAGCAGACGCCTAGAAGAGACCGGGGAGCTGTTTTTT.

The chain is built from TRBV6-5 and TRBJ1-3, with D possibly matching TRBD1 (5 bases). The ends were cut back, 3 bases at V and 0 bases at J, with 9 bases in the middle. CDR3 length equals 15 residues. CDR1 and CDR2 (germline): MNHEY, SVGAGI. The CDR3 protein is CASSYSRVSGNTIYF. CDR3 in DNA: TGTGCCAGCAGTTATTCCAGGGTCTCTGGAAACACCATATATTTT.

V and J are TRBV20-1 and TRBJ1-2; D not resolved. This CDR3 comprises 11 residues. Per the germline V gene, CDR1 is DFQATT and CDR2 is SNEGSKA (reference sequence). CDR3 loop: CGEVGGNGYTF. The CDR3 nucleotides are TGCGGGGAGGTTGGAGGGAATGGCTACACCTTC.

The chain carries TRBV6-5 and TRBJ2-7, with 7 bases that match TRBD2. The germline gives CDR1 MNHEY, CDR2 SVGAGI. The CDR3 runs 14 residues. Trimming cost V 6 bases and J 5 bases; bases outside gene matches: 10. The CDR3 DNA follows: TGTGCCAGCAGCTGGGCCGGGCGGGGGAACGAGCAGTACTTC. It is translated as CASSWAGRGNEQYF.

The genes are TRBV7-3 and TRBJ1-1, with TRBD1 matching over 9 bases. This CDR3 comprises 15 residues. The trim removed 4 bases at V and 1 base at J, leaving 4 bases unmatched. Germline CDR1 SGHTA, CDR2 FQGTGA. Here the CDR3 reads CASSSSTGGNTEAFF. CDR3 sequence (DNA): TGTGCCAGCAGCTCTTCGACAGGGGGGAACACTGAAGCTTTCTTT.

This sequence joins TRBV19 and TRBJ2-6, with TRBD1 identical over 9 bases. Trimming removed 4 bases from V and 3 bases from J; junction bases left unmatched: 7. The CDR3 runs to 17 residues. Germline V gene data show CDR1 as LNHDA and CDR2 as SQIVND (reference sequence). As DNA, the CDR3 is TGTGCCAGTAGTAGGGGACAGGGCTATTATGGGGCCAACGTCCTGACTTTC. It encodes CASSRGQGYYGANVLTF.

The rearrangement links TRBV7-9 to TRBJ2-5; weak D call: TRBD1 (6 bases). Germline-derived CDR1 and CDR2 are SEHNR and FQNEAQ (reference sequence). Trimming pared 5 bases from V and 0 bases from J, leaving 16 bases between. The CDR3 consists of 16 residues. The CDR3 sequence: CASSPGTTLYQETQYF. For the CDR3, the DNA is TGTGCCAGCAGCCCAGGGACAACTTTGTACCAAGAGACCCAGTACTTC.

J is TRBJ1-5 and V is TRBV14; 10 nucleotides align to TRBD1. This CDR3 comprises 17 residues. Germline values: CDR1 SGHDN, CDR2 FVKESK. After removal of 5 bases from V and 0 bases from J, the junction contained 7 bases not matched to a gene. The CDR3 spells CASSSRTGGYSNQPQHF. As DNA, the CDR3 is TGTGCCAGCAGCTCTAGGACAGGGGGTTATAGCAATCAGCCCCAGCATTTT. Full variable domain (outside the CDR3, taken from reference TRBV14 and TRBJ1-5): EAGVTQFPSHSVIEKGQTVTLRCDPISGHDNLYWYRRVMGKEIKFLLHFVKESKQDESGMPNNRFLAERTGGTYSTLKVQPAELEDSGVYFCASSSRTGGYSNQPQHFGDGTRLSIL.

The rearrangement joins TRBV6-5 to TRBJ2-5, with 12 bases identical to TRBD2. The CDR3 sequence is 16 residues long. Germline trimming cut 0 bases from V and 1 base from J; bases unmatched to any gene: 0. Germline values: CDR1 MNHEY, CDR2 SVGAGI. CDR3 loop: CASSYSLAGGQETQYF. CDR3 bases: TGTGCCAGCAGTTACTCACTAGCGGGGGGCCAAGAGACCCAGTACTTC.

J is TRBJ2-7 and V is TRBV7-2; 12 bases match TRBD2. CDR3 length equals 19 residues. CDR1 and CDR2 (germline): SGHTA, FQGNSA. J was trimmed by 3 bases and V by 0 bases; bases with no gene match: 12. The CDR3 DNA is TGTGCCAGCAGCTTAGCCCCGACTAGCGGGAGTTGGTTGTGCTACGAGCAGTACTTC. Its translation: CASSLAPTSGSWLCYEQYF. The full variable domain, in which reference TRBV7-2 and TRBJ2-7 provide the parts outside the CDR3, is GAGVSQSPSNKVTEKGKDVELRCDPISGHTALYWYRQSLGQGLEFLIYFQGNSAPDKSGLPSDRFSAERTGGSVSTLTIQRTQQEDSAVYLCASSLAPTSGSWLCYEQYFGPGTRLTVT.